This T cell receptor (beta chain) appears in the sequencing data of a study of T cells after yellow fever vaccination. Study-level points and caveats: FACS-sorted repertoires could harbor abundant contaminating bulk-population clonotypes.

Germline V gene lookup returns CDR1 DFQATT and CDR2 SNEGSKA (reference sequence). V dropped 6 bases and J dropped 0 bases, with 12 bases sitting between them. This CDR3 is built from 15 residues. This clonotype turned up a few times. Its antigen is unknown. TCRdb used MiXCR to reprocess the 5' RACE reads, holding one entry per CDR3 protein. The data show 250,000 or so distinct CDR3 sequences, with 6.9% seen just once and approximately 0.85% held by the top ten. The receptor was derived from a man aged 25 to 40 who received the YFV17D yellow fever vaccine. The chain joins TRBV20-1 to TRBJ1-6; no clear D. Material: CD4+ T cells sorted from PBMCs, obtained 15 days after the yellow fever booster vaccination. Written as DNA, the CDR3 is TGCAGTGCCAAGGACCAGAGCTCCTATAATTCACCCCTCCACTTT. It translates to CSAKDQSSYNSPLHF.